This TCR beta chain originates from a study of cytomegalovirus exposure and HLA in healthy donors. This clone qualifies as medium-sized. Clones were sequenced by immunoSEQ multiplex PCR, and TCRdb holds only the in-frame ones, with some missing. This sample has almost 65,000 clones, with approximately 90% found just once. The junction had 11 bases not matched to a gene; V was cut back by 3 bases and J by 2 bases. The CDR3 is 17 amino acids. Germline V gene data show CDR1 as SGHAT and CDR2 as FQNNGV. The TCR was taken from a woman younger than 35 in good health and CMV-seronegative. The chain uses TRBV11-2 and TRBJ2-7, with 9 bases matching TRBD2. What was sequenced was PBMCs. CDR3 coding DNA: TGTGCCAGCAGCTTGGGGAGCGGGGGGCTTTTCCCCTACGAGCAGTACTTC. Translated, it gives CASSLGSGGLFPYEQYF.